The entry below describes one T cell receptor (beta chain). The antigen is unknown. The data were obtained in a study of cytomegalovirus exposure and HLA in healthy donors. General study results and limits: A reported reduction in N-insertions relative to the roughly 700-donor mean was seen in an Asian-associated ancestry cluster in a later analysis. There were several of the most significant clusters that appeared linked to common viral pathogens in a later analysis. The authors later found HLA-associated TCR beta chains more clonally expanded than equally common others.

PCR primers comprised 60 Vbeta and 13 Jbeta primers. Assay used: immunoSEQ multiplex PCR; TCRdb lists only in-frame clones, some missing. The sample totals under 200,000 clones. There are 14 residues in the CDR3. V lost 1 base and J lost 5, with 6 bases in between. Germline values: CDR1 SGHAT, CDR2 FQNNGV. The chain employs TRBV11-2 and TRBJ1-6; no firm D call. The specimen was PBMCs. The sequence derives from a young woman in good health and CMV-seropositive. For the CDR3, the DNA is TGTGCCAGCAGCTTAGGAGTCAATAATTCACCCCTCCACTTT. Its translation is CASSLGVNNSPLHF.